The source of this T cell receptor beta chain is a study of control samples from healthy donors and cancer patients. Per the germline V gene, CDR1 is ENHRY and CDR2 is SYGVKD. This CDR3 comprises 15 residues. With V trimmed by 6 bases and J by 3 bases, 6 bases remained unmatched. This table comes from immunoSEQ multiplex PCR, and its TCRdb copy is limited to in-frame clones, with some not included. The top ten hold 3.5% to 4% of the sample, which has 120,000 or so clones, about 94% seen once. Specimen: blood. This TCR derives from a man aged 25 to 45 in good health. The chain has TRBV10-3 and TRBJ2-1; 9 bases fit TRBD2. This CDR3 reads CAIRDSGGLYNEQFF. In DNA, the CDR3 is TGTGCCATCAGGGATAGCGGGGGACTCTACAATGAGCAGTTCTTC.